This entry describes one TCR beta chain. This sample was taken from a study of CD8 T cells in Susac syndrome. Both CD4+ and CD8+ T cells were negatively isolated, and TEMRA cells underwent FACS enrichment. From germline, CDR1 is GTSNPN and CDR2 SVGIG (reference sequence). The CDR3 runs 13 residues. Trimming took off 2 bases at V and 2 bases at J, with 10 bases between the two ends. 0.5 to 1 ug RNA was reverse transcribed with random hexamers. TCRdb called the immunoSEQ multiplex PCR reads again in MiXCR, with one record for every CDR3 protein. The sample consists of some 200,000 distinct CDR3 sequences, approximately 95% of them appearing once.

Sequencing input: CD4+ T cells from PBMCs. This clonotype was obtained from a human donor with multiple sclerosis. This sequence joins TRBV30 and TRBJ2-7; D is unclear. The CDR3 protein is CAWSPGPTYEQYF. The CDR3, as DNA: TGTGCCTGGAGTCCTGGGCCAACCTACGAGCAGTACTTC.